The 15 T cell receptor beta chains below all came from one sample that was sequenced in a study of T cell repertoires in cytomegalovirus infection. Each CDR3 protein is one row after TCRdb ran MiXCR on the reads. The repertoire holds approximately 500,000 distinct CDR3 sequences, with 16% as singletons. Sequencing used CD8+ T cells from PBMCs. These receptors were obtained from a human donor in good health (CMV status not recorded). Some clones in this sample may be carry-over from other donors' samples.

As regards this clonotype: With a much larger clone just one base away, this may be a read error. Here the CDR3 DNA reads TGTGCCAGTTATTCAGGGGTAGCTGTAGCTTTCTTT. Translating it yields CASYSGVAVAFF. V is TRBV7-6 and J is TRBJ1-1, with a weak D call TRBD1 (6 bases). V shed 9 bases and J shed 10 bases, with 18 bases lying between them. Germline CDR1 and CDR2: SGHVS and FNYEAQ. The CDR3 extends over 12 amino acids.

The chain links TRBV7-9 to TRBJ2-7, with D possibly TRBD1 on 5 matching bases. Germline loops: CDR1 SEHNR, CDR2 FQNEAQ (reference sequence). The CDR3 consists of 13 residues. The ends were cut back, 7 bases at V and 1 base at J, with 11 bases in the middle. The CDR3 sequence: CASTTPGSYEQYF. CDR3 bases: TGTGCCAGCACCACTCCAGGGTCCTACGAGCAGTACTTC.

This clonotype was detected ten times or more. J is TRBJ2-1 and V is TRBV7-2; no clear D gene. The ends were cut back, 3 bases at V and 4 bases at J, with 4 bases in the middle. The CDR3 covers 12 residues. CDR1 and CDR2 (germline): SGHTA, FQGNSA. CDR3 DNA: TGTGCCAGCAGCTTCGATTACAATGAGCAGTTCTTC. Protein sequence: CASSFDYNEQFF. Using reference TRBV7-2 and TRBJ2-1 for the parts outside the CDR3, the full variable domain is GAGVSQSPSNKVTEKGKDVELRCDPISGHTALYWYRQSLGQGLEFLIYFQGNSAPDKSGLPSDRFSAERTGGSVSTLTIQRTQQEDSAVYLCASSFDYNEQFFGPGTRLTVL.

This clonotype was observed a few times. The rearrangement joins TRBV19 to TRBJ1-1; TRBD1 is a possible D gene (6 bases). The V end was cut by 3 bases, the J end by 6 bases, with 20 bases between. The CDR3 is 16 amino acids. The germline CDR1 and CDR2 sequences are LNHDA and SQIVND (reference sequence). The CDR3 nucleotides read TGTGCCAGTAGTATCCTCCGAGTACAGGGTTCCTCTGAAGCTTTCTTT. Protein: CASSILRVQGSSEAFF.

The sample holds many counts of this clonotype. This chain uses TRBV7-2 with TRBJ1-2; 8 bases align to TRBD1. Germline loops: CDR1 SGHTA, CDR2 FQGNSA. This CDR3 contains 14 residues. V was clipped by 3 bases and J by 8 bases; unmatched bases: 8. CDR3 amino acids: CASSFGTGVRGYTF. Written as DNA, the CDR3 is TGTGCCAGCAGCTTCGGGACAGGTGTACGAGGCTACACCTTC.

This clonotype was observed a handful of times. The chain has TRBV28 and TRBJ1-3; the match to TRBD1 covers 9 bases. Looked up from germline, CDR1 is MDHEN and CDR2 is SYDVKM. The CDR3 totals 19 residues. With V trimmed by 7 bases and J by 0 bases, 16 bases remained unmatched. The CDR3 nucleotides read TGTGCCAGCAATACGGAACAGGGGGCCATACTTTACTCTGGAAACACCATATATTTT. Amino acid sequence: CASNTEQGAILYSGNTIYF.

This clonotype has ten or more counts. The V gene is TRBV5-4, the J gene TRBJ2-5, with D possibly matching TRBD2 (5 bases). The CDR3 loop spans 14 amino acids. The germline CDR1 and CDR2 sequences are SGHNT and YYREEE (reference sequence). Trimming left V 2 bases short and J 5 bases short, with 13 bases between. The CDR3 protein is CASSFGIEKETQYF. DNA of the CDR3: TGTGCCAGCAGCTTCGGGATAGAGAAGGAGACCCAGTACTTC.

In this sample, this clonotype turned up a few times. The chain combines TRBV27 with TRBJ1-1; the match to TRBD1 covers 7 bases. Germline-derived CDR1 and CDR2 are MNHEY and SMNVEV (reference sequence). The junction had 9 bases not matched to a gene; V was cut back by 11 bases and J by 3 bases. CDR3 length: 13 residues. CDR3 sequence (DNA): TGTGCCGCGAGACAGGGCCCATACACTGAAGCTTTCTTT. Amino acids: CAARQGPYTEAFF.

The table lists this clonotype with many counts. This sequence joins TRBV12-3 or TRBV12-4 and TRBJ2-3; D assignment may be TRBD1 or TRBD2 (6 bases each). This CDR3 contains 16 residues. Deletions cut 4 bases from V and 3 bases from J, with 17 bases between. The chain's CDR3 is CASSSPPSGATDTQYF. The CDR3 DNA follows: TGTGCCAGCAGTTCCCCCCCTTCGGGGGCGACAGATACGCAGTATTTT.

About this clonotype: One junction end does not reproduce the germline sequence, and a read error may be involved. The V gene is TRBV12-3 or TRBV12-4, the J gene TRBJ2-1; D remains ambiguous. This CDR3 comprises 16 residues. The CDR3 sequence: CASTSTSGSSYNDQFF. CDR3 sequence (DNA): TGTGCAAGCACCTCGACTTCCGGTAGCTCCTACAATGATCAGTTCTTC.

This clonotype was seen a few times. CDR3 nucleotides: TGCAGTGCTAGAGATTACCCCACAGATACGCAGTATTTT. Translation: CSARDYPTDTQYF. This chain links TRBV20-1 with TRBJ2-3; no clear D gene. CDR3 length equals 13 residues. The V end was cut by 0 bases, the J end by 2 bases, with 6 bases between. Germline CDR1 is DFQATT and CDR2 is SNEGSKA (reference sequence).

This clonotype was found many times. The CDR3 nucleotides are TGTGCCAGCAGCTTAGAGTTGACAGGGGGTCCAGATACGCAGTATTTT. As protein: CASSLELTGGPDTQYF. The chain links TRBV11-2 to TRBJ2-3, with 9 bases that match TRBD1. Germline CDR1 SGHAT, CDR2 FQNNGV. The CDR3 has 16 amino acids. With V trimmed by 0 bases and J by 4 bases, 5 bases remained unmatched.

A word on this clonotype: Possible read error: a much larger clone is one base away. The rearrangement links TRBV7-9 to TRBJ1-1; TRBD1 might be the D (5 bases). CDR1 is SEHNR, CDR2 FQNEAQ, per germline (reference sequence). The CDR3 has 20 amino acids. The CDR3 DNA is TGTGCCAGCAGCTTAGAAACGTATATGGATCCCGGGGAGGGGAACACTGTAGCTTTCTTT. This encodes CASSLETYMDPGEGNTVAFF.

V is TRBV6-5 and J is TRBJ1-5; unclear D gene. CDR3 length: 11 residues. The germline V and J ends were trimmed by 3 bases and 10 bases, with 7 bases remaining between them. From germline, CDR1 is MNHEY and CDR2 SVGAGI. CDR3 DNA: TGTGCCAGCAGTTATAGCTTTCCCCAGCATTTT. Encoded protein: CASSYSFPQHF.

The gene calls are TRBV6-1 and TRBJ2-7; D is undetermined. V was clipped by 7 bases and J by 5 bases, with 9 bases between them. Germline V gives CDR1 MNHNS, CDR2 SASEGT. CDR3 length: 11 amino acids. The CDR3 region has the DNA TGTGCCAGCAATGGCGTCCACGAGCAGTACTTC. Translated: CASNGVHEQYF.